The 4 T cell receptor beta chains listed next were all sequenced from one sample in a study of T-cell memory formation after mild COVID-19. TCRdb re-derived calls from the 5' RACE reads in MiXCR, one entry per CDR3 protein. The data contain 400,000 to 450,000 distinct CDR3 sequences, around 17% of them singletons. The sample was PBMCs or a T cell subset sorted from them (not recorded which). The receptors come from a man aged 18-30 years who had mild COVID-19 (a few samples of this study predate the infection). Cell type and time point are not known.

This chain uses TRBV7-2 with TRBJ1-2; D uncertain. The CDR3 consists of 11 residues. Per the germline V gene, CDR1 is SGHTA and CDR2 is FQGNSA. Trimming left V 2 bases short and J 10 bases short, with 8 bases between. DNA for the CDR3: TGTGCCAGCAGCTTACGAGGACCCTACACCTTC. This sequence encodes CASSLRGPYTF. Drawing the rest from reference TRBV7-2 and TRBJ1-2, the complete variable domain is GAGVSQSPSNKVTEKGKDVELRCDPISGHTALYWYRQSLGQGLEFLIYFQGNSAPDKSGLPSDRFSAERTGGSVSTLTIQRTQQEDSAVYLCASSLRGPYTFGSGTRLTVV.

The chain joins TRBV9 to TRBJ1-4; 9 nucleotides align to TRBD1. This CDR3 comprises 14 residues. CDR1 is SGDLS and CDR2 is YYNGEE in the germline V gene. The V gene end was trimmed by 3 bases and the J gene end by 4 bases; junction bases not matched to a gene: 1. For the CDR3, the DNA is TGTGCCAGCAGCGAGACAGGGGGTAATGAAAAACTGTTTTTT. Translation gives CASSETGGNEKLFF.

In its sample, this clonotype was seen many times. The rearrangement uses TRBV6-5 and TRBJ1-5; D perhaps matches TRBD1 (6 bases). The CDR3 runs to 14 residues. Germline loops: CDR1 MNHEY, CDR2 SVGAGI. V was clipped by 2 bases and J by 7 bases, with 12 bases between them. The CDR3 here is CASSYGQGRQPQHF. CDR3 nucleotide sequence: TGTGCCAGCAGTTACGGGCAGGGGCGGCAGCCCCAGCATTTT.

This clonotype has just a few counts. The rearrangement uses TRBV11-2 and TRBJ1-2; the match to TRBD1 covers 7 bases. The CDR3 spans 15 residues. CDR1 and CDR2 from the germline V gene are SGHAT and FQNNGV. J was trimmed by 2 bases and V by 4 bases; bases with no gene match: 7. CDR3 sequence reads: CASSSGQPVNYGYTF. The CDR3 DNA is TGTGCCAGCAGCTCGGGACAGCCCGTAAACTATGGCTACACCTTC.